Reported below is one T cell receptor beta chain. These data come from a study of neoadjuvant nivolumab and ipilimumab in lung cancer. Data came from immunoSEQ multiplex PCR; TCRdb stores just in-frame clones and leaves some out. This table holds 44,000 or so clones, around 89% found once. Deletions cut 5 bases from V and 5 bases from J, with 7 bases between. Germline V gene data show CDR1 as SGHNT and CDR2 as YYREEE (reference sequence). This CDR3 comprises 11 residues. The input for sequencing was blood, taken before neoadjuvant nivolumab, alone or with ipilimumab. The rearrangement joins TRBV5-4 to TRBJ2-5; D unclear. This sequence was found in an adult with non-small cell lung cancer. Some clones in this sample may be carry-over from other donors' samples. This CDR3 is CASSKGETQYF. CDR3 DNA sequence: TGTGCCAGCAGTAAAGGGGAGACCCAGTACTTC.